This is a list of T cell receptor beta chains from one sample in a study of T-cell reconstitution after alpha-beta-depleted transplantation in children. TCRdb fed the PCR reads into MiXCR, producing one record per CDR3 protein. The sample lists 200,000 to 250,000 distinct CDR3 sequences, 11% occurring once. Sample: PBMCs, taken before TCRalphabeta/CD19-depleted stem cell transplant. Source of these receptors: a child less than two years old with acute myeloid leukemia, due to receive a stem cell transplant. Each CDR3 is given with its conserved first and last residue. The D gene is left open where the match is weak. For some rows the clone size is stated as once, few or many, or as a class when expanded; others skip it.

.,TRBJ2-4,TRBV7-3,.,TGTGCCAGCAGCTTAGGACGGCGGGGAACCAAAAACATTCAGTACTTC,CASSLGRRGTKNIQYF
TRBD1,TRBJ2-3,TRBV7-2,many,TGTGCCAGCAGCCAGGGGGTTTCCATCACAGATACGCAGTATTTT,CASSQGVSITDTQYF
TRBD1,TRBJ1-4,TRBV30,few,TGTGCCTGGAGTGCGGGACAGGGTGAAAAACTGTTTTTT,CAWSAGQGEKLFF
.,TRBJ1-4,TRBV30,many,TGTGCCTGGAGTTTTTTACGTGAAAAACTGTTTTTT,CAWSFLREKLFF
.,TRBJ2-1,TRBV5-4,.,TGTGCCAGCAGCTCCTCTCGGGAACGCTCCTACAATGAGCAGTTCTTC,CASSSSRERSYNEQFF
.,TRBJ2-5,TRBV7-9,many,TGTGCCAGCAGCTTCGGGGTGCAGACCCAGTACTTC,CASSFGVQTQYF
TRBD1,TRBJ2-5,TRBV5-1,many,TGCGCCAGCAGCTCAGGGGGTTCGCGGGAGACCCAGTACTTC,CASSSGGSRETQYF
TRBD1,TRBJ2-2,TRBV28,many,TGTGCCAGCAGTTTCGGACAGGGCGGTTTGTCCGGGGAGCTGTTTTTT,CASSFGQGGLSGELFF
TRBD2,TRBJ2-1,TRBV20-1,many,TGCAGTGCTAGAGGCCGCCGACTAGCGTTCTCCTACAATGAGCAGTTCTTC,CSARGRRLAFSYNEQFF
.,TRBJ2-1,TRBV7-9,many,TGTGCCAGCAGCCCGCGGGGTAGCGGTCACAATGAGCAGTTCTTC,CASSPRGSGHNEQFF
TRBD1,TRBJ2-1,TRBV19,many,TGTGCCAGTAGTATACCGGGACAGGGTTTGGGGAATGAGCAGTTCTTC,CASSIPGQGLGNEQFF
TRBD1,TRBJ1-2,TRBV7-2,few,TGTGCCAGCAGCTTAGTCCCCGCAGGGGGTGGGTATGGCTACACCTTC,CASSLVPAGGGYGYTF
.,TRBJ2-5,TRBV29-1,many,TGCAGCGTTGAAGTCAGGGGCAAGACCCAGTACTTC,CSVEVRGKTQYF
TRBD1,TRBJ1-1,TRBV5-1,many,TGCGCCAGCACCCTCATGCCCCGGGACAGGTGGACTGAAGCTTTCTTT,CASTLMPRDRWTEAFF
TRBD2,TRBJ2-7,TRBV29-1,many,TGCAGCGTTGAATTTAAAGGACTAGAGCTCTACGAGCAGTACTTC,CSVEFKGLELYEQYF
.,TRBJ1-1,TRBV20-1,.,TGCAGTGTTGCCACAGGGTGGACTGAAGCTTTCTTT,CSVATGWTEAFF
TRBD2,TRBJ2-1,TRBV27,few,TGTGCCAGCAGTTCGGCTAGCGGAACTTACAATGAGCAGTTCTTC,CASSSASGTYNEQFF
TRBD1,TRBJ2-1,TRBV5-1,many,TGCGCCAGTAACCGGGACAGGGAGTTCAATGAGCAGTTCTTC,CASNRDREFNEQFF
.,TRBJ1-3,TRBV30,.,TGTGCCTGTTCCCCAGGCGGGGGCACTGGAAACACCATATATTTT,CACSPGGGTGNTIYF
.,TRBJ2-3,TRBV20-1,many,TGCAGTGCTACCCTGGGTGGGGCGGCTGGCACAGATACGCAGTATTTT,CSATLGGAAGTDTQYF
TRBD2,TRBJ2-7,TRBV13,many,TGTGCCAGCAGCTTAGAGACTAGCGGACCCTCCTACGAGCAGTACTTC,CASSLETSGPSYEQYF
.,TRBJ2-1,TRBV25-1,few,TGTGCCAGCAGTGTCTCGCCGGGACAAAACAATGAGCAGTTCTTC,CASSVSPGQNNEQFF
.,TRBJ2-3,TRBV4-1,.,TGCGCCAGCCGGGGAAGGTACGGGATCGACACAGATACGCAGTATTTT,CASRGRYGIDTDTQYF
TRBD2,TRBJ2-5,TRBV7-9,.,TGTGCCAGCAGCTTAGGGAGTAGCGGGAGTGGAAGAGAGACCCAGTACTTC,CASSLGSSGSGRETQYF
TRBD2,TRBJ2-2,TRBV5-1,many,TGCGCCAGCGGGGTATCCAGGACTAGCACCACCGGGGAGCTGTTTTTT,CASGVSRTSTTGELFF
TRBD2,TRBJ2-5,TRBV27,many,TGTGCCAGCAGTTTGAGCGGGAGGGCCTTTGGGACCCAGTACTTC,CASSLSGRAFGTQYF
.,TRBJ2-7,TRBV4-3,.,TGCGCCAGCATGACAATTGCGGGACAACTATACGAGCAGTACTTC,CASMTIAGQLYEQYF
TRBD1,TRBJ2-1,TRBV25-1,many,TGTGCCAGCAGGGCGCAGGGGGCACTAGCTCTTGGCTCCTACAATGAGCAGTTCTTC,CASRAQGALALGSYNEQFF
.,TRBJ1-1,TRBV20-1,many,TGCAGTGCTAGAGAAGGTAGGAACACTGAAGCTTTCTTT,CSAREGRNTEAFF
.,TRBJ1-4,TRBV7-8,few,TGTGCCAGCAGCATACAGGGAGCTAATGAAAAACTGTTTTTT,CASSIQGANEKLFF
.,TRBJ1-5,TRBV6-5,many,TGTGCCAGCAGTTACTCGAAGGACAATCAGCCCCAGCATTTT,CASSYSKDNQPQHF
.,TRBJ2-5,TRBV7-9,few,TGTGCCAGCAGCTTGGCCCGGGGCCCCGTCGGGGAGACCCAGTACTTC,CASSLARGPVGETQYF
.,TRBJ2-7,TRBV15,.,TGTGCCACCAGCAGAGATCAGGCAGGAGCACACTACGAGCAGTACTTC,CATSRDQAGAHYEQYF
TRBD2,TRBJ2-1,TRBV7-3,many,TGTGCCAGCAGCTCCAGGACTAGCGGGAGTTTAGATGAGCAGTTCTTC,CASSSRTSGSLDEQFF
.,TRBJ2-6,TRBV12-3/TRBV12-4,many,TGTGCCAGCAGTTTCGTCAGGGTCTCTGGGGCCAACGTCCTGACTTTC,CASSFVRVSGANVLTF
.,TRBJ2-3,TRBV27,many,TGTGCCAGCAGTCCGAGGGGCGGGTACCCCACAGATACGCAGTATTTT,CASSPRGGYPTDTQYF
.,TRBJ1-5,TRBV28,.,TGTGCCATGGGCCCCGGGCGGGGGGGGGCGAGCAATCAGCCCCAGCATTTT,CAMGPGRGGASNQPQHF
TRBD2,TRBJ2-7,TRBV20-1,many,TGCAGTGCCGGGACTAGCGGGAGATCGAGCGAGCAGTACTTC,CSAGTSGRSSEQYF
.,TRBJ2-1,TRBV7-8,many,TGTGCCAGCAGCTTAGGTCTTCGGGAGCAGTTCTTC,CASSLGLREQFF
TRBD2,TRBJ2-3,TRBV20-1,many,TGCAGTGCTAGAGATGGAACTAGCGGGGCAGATACGCAGTATTTT,CSARDGTSGADTQYF
.,TRBJ2-1,TRBV30,few,TGTGCCTGGGTACCCGTAAGGAACTCCTACAATGAGCAGTTCTTC,CAWVPVRNSYNEQFF
.,TRBJ2-5,TRBV7-2,many,TGTGCCAGCAGCTTAGCGCTGGGCTCCCAGTACTTC,CASSLALGSQYF
.,TRBJ2-7,TRBV6-1,many,TGTGCCAGCAGTGAAGAAGCCAGGCAAAGGCAGTACTTC,CASSEEARQRQYF
.,TRBJ1-3,TRBV19,many,TGTGCCAGCACAGGACGGCAGGCTGGAAACACCATATATTTT,CASTGRQAGNTIYF
TRBD1,TRBJ1-2,TRBV29-1,many,TGCAGCGTTGAACCTTCGACAGGGAACTATGGCTACACCTTC,CSVEPSTGNYGYTF
.,TRBJ2-7,TRBV5-5,many,TGCGCCAGCAGCTCGGGACTGGACTACGAGCAGTACTTC,CASSSGLDYEQYF
.,TRBJ2-3,TRBV5-4,many,TGTGCCAGCAGCTTGCGCCGATACACAGATACGCAGTATTTT,CASSLRRYTDTQYF
TRBD1,TRBJ2-1,TRBV9,many,TGTGCCAGCAGCGTAGATGGGACAGGGATTAATGAGCAGTTCTTC,CASSVDGTGINEQFF
.,TRBJ2-3,TRBV12-3/TRBV12-4,many,TGTGCCAGCAATACGAGAGGTACGCAGTATTTT,CASNTRGTQYF
.,TRBJ1-1,TRBV29-1,many,TGCAGCGTTGAAGATCTCTCCAAGAACACTGAAGCTTTCTTT,CSVEDLSKNTEAFF
TRBD1,TRBJ2-3,TRBV5-1,many,TGCGCCAGCAGCTTGGCCGGACAGGGGGCTACAGATACGCAGTATTTT,CASSLAGQGATDTQYF
TRBD1,TRBJ1-5,TRBV2,many,TGTGCCAGCAGGGACAGGGGGCTCTATAGCAATCAGCCCCAGCATTTT,CASRDRGLYSNQPQHF
.,TRBJ1-1,TRBV2,.,TGTGCCAGCAAACGGGAGGGAGGGAACACTGAAGCTTTCTTT,CASKREGGNTEAFF
TRBD1,TRBJ2-3,TRBV5-7,many,TGTGCCAGCAGCCGCGGGGACAGGGCTTCAGATACGCAGTATTTT,CASSRGDRASDTQYF
TRBD1,TRBJ2-4,TRBV7-9,.,TGTGCCAGCAGCTTAGGGGGACAGGCCAAAAACATTCAGTACTTC,CASSLGGQAKNIQYF